The clone carrying this T cell receptor (beta chain) showed up just a few times. Through a sample-barcoded 5' primer and a J-beta primer mix, a second PCR was run for roughly 7 to 11 cycles. TCRdb redid the calling of the 5' RACE reads with MiXCR, one entry per CDR3 protein. The sample consists of 550,000 to 650,000 distinct CDR3 sequences, around a quarter of them appearing once. The data were taken from a study of blood T cells in healthy people across ages. Sample donors were healthy Caucasian individuals that came from Russia, aged about 6 to 95. This sample was shared with a second study, whose subject was T cells of mothers and their children. As reported in that work: Samples were provided by three healthy Caucasian mothers and their six children. Overlap measured in related mother-child pairs was slightly, non-significantly higher than in unrelated pairs.

The source material was blood. The clonotype was recovered from a boy aged 2 to 10 in good health.

The CDR3 DNA is TGTGCCAGCATCCCGACCCAGGTTACCTATGGCTACACCTTC. Its translation: CASIPTQVTYGYTF. This sequence joins TRBV6-6 and TRBJ1-2, with D uncertain. The V end was cut by 7 bases, the J end by 4 bases, with 16 bases between. The germline V gene has CDR1 MNHNY and CDR2 SVGAGI (reference sequence). The CDR3 length is 14 residues.